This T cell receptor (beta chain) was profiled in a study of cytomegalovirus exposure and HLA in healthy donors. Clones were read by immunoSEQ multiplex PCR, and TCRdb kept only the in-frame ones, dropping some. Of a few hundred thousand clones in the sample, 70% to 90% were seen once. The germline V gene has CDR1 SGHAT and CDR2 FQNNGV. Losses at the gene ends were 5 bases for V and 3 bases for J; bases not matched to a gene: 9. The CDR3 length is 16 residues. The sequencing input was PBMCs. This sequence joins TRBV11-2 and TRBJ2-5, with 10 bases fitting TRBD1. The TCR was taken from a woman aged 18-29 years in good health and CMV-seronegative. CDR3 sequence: CASSPGGTGAEETQYF. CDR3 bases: TGTGCCAGCAGCCCGGGGGGGACAGGGGCTGAAGAGACCCAGTACTTC. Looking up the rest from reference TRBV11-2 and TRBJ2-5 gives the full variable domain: EAGVAQSPRYKIIEKRQSVAFWCNPISGHATLYWYQQILGQGPKLLIQFQNNGVVDDSQLPKDRFSAERLKGVDSTLKIQPAKLEDSAVYLCASSPGGTGAEETQYFGPGTRLLVL.